This TCR beta chain was retrieved from a study of blood T cell repertoires in COVID-19. The assay was immunoSEQ multiplex PCR, and TCRdb's table has in-frame clones only and misses some. The sample has hundreds of thousands of clones; almost 90% are singletons. CDR3 size: 18 residues. With V trimmed by 5 bases and J by 3 bases, 15 bases remained unmatched. Per the germline V gene, CDR1 is SGHVS and CDR2 is FNYEAQ. The rearrangement uses TRBV7-6 and TRBJ1-5, with 8 nucleotides matching TRBD1. Sequencing was done on a sample of peripheral blood. This sequence originates from a woman aged 70-85 years with COVID-19, enrolled during active disease. CDR3 protein: CASSHNNWDRSPNQPQHF. Written as DNA, the CDR3 is TGTGCCAGCAGCCACAATAACTGGGACAGGTCACCCAATCAGCCCCAGCATTTT.